This T cell receptor (beta chain) was retrieved from a study of Ad26.COV2.S vaccination and SARS-CoV-2 variants. Across the whole study: Ad26.COV2.S given intramuscularly, once or twice 56 days apart. Findings and caveats of the study: Vaccinees showed greater spike-specific TCR breadth than placebo recipients.

Germline V gene data show CDR1 as SGHRS and CDR2 as YFSETQ. The CDR3 totals 15 residues. V lost 3 bases and J 0 bases, leaving 7 bases between the germline ends. The treatment is: 15 to 20 received Ad26.COV2.S at low or high dose, single or two shots; 5 received placebo; per-sample allocation not given. Collection of the samples took place on day 63 after the first injection of vaccine or placebo. Regarding this clone: Its antigen remains unknown.

Generated by immunoSEQ multiplex PCR, the TCRdb table keeps only in-frame clones and is missing some. This table has 300,000 to 500,000 clones, less than 90% appearing once. The V call is TRBV5-1, the J call TRBJ2-6; D gene uncertain. This clonotype originated in a person between 18 and 59 years old who received the Ad26.COV2.S COVID-19 vaccine or a placebo. The sample in question was peripheral blood, obtained in a trial of Ad26.COV2.S vaccine versus placebo. The CDR3 coding sequence is TGCGCCAGCAGCTCGCAGAGCTCTGGGGCCAACGTCCTGACTTTC. This codes for CASSSQSSGANVLTF.